The clone carrying this TCR beta chain was counted between two and nine times. The target antigen is unknown. Trimming shortened V by 0 bases and J by 7 bases, and 8 bases separated the two germline ends. Per germline, CDR1 SGDLS and CDR2 YYNGEE. The CDR3 covers 12 residues. Quantitative molecular-barcoded 5'-RACE generated the TCR beta libraries. One entry per CDR3 protein results from TCRdb running MiXCR on the 5' RACE reads. Of 100,000 to 150,000 distinct CDR3 sequences in the sample, roughly 15% were seen once. The sample comes from a study of CD8 T cells in ankylosing spondylitis. General study points: Seven to nine highly homologous variants formed a TCR beta motif that appeared characteristic of ankylosing spondylitis blood. In reactive arthritis synovial fluid and blood, some motif variants had been reported before. Disease-linked clones had a CD8+ phenotype and relatively low frequency in peripheral blood.

V is TRBV9 and J is TRBJ2-7, with D tentatively TRBD2 (5 bases). The TCR comes from a male donor with ankylosing spondylitis. The sample comprised blood, either unsorted or a sorted T cell fraction (not recorded which). This CDR3 is CASSVGRGEQYF. The CDR3 coding sequence is TGTGCCAGCAGCGTAGGACGGGGAGAGCAGTACTTC.